These 31 T cell receptor beta chains originate from one sample sequenced in a study of cytomegalovirus exposure and HLA in healthy donors. Assay: immunoSEQ multiplex PCR; the TCRdb copy retains only in-frame clones and omits some. The sample consists of approximately 300,000 clones, 70% to 90% of them appearing once. The sample comprised PBMCs. These receptor sequences come from a woman aged 18-29 years in good health and CMV-seronegative.

This clone has a single count. The chain links TRBV19 to TRBJ2-2; TRBD2 agrees at 13 bases. V dropped 3 bases and J dropped 4; count of bases not matched to a gene: 2. The CDR3 spans 16 residues. In germline, CDR1 is LNHDA, CDR2 SQIVND (reference sequence). CDR3: CASSMGLAGTTGELFF. CDR3 bases: TGTGCCAGTAGTATGGGACTAGCGGGAACCACCGGGGAGCTGTTTTTT.

This clone was picked up many times. The V call is TRBV9, the J call TRBJ2-2, with 7 positions matching TRBD2. Germline V CDR1 and CDR2: SGDLS, YYNGEE. The CDR3 contains 15 residues. Trimming removed 4 bases from V and 2 bases from J; junction bases left unmatched: 5. The CDR3 sequence: CASSPGTINTGELFF. The CDR3 DNA follows: TGTGCCAGCAGCCCCGGGACTATTAACACCGGGGAGCTGTTTTTT.

This clone was detected once. CDR3 coding DNA: TGCGCCAGCAGCCAAGGGGCCGGCACAGATACGCAGTATTTT. Translated, it gives CASSQGAGTDTQYF. V is TRBV4-3 and J is TRBJ2-3; no firm D call. V lost 1 base and J lost 1, with 6 bases in between. The germline V gene has CDR1 LGHNA and CDR2 YSLEER. This CDR3 contains 14 residues.

J is TRBJ2-1 and V is TRBV6-5; 9 positions agree with TRBD1. V lost 6 bases to trimming and J lost 7 bases; unmatched junction nucleotides: 10. The CDR3 totals 15 residues. Germline values: CDR1 MNHEY, CDR2 SVGAGI. The CDR3 bases are TGTGCCAGCAGCCTCCCGGGACAGGGTACGAATGAGCAGTTCTTC. Translation: CASSLPGQGTNEQFF.

The chain uses TRBV15 and TRBJ2-3, with TRBD2 matching over 10 bases. The junction had 16 bases not matched to a gene; V was cut back by 8 bases and J by 5 bases. Germline V lookup: CDR1 LNHNV, CDR2 YYDKDF (reference sequence). This CDR3 is built from 17 residues. The CDR3 loop is CATHDSTGLAEGDTQYF. For the CDR3, the DNA is TGTGCCACCCACGACTCAACCGGACTAGCGGAGGGAGATACGCAGTATTTT.

A single count supports this clone. V is TRBV5-1 and J is TRBJ2-2, with D tentatively TRBD2 (5 bases). The CDR3 has 14 residues. Germline V lookup: CDR1 SGHRS, CDR2 YFSETQ. The V end was cut by 1 base, the J end by 5 bases, with 9 bases between. CDR3 loop: CASSLSGETGELFF. DNA for the CDR3: TGCGCCAGCAGCTTGTCCGGGGAAACCGGGGAGCTGTTTTTT.

This clone was counted a few times. This chain links TRBV7-6 with TRBJ1-5, with a weak D call TRBD1 (5 bases). Per the germline V gene, CDR1 is SGHVS and CDR2 is FNYEAQ. The CDR3 spans 14 residues. V dropped 1 base and J dropped 11 bases, with 15 bases sitting between them. CDR3 nucleotides: TGTGCCAGCAGCTTAGAAGCGGGGCCGGCGGCCCAGCATTTT. Protein: CASSLEAGPAAQHF.

The rearrangement uses TRBV2 and TRBJ2-2, with 7 bases identical to TRBD1. This CDR3 has 15 amino acids. V dropped 6 bases and J dropped 6; count of bases not matched to a gene: 10. Germline V gene lookup returns CDR1 SNHLY and CDR2 FYNNEI. CDR3 sequence: CASRRDQGGPGELFF. In DNA, the CDR3 is TGTGCCAGCAGACGGGATCAAGGGGGCCCCGGGGAGCTGTTTTTT.

This clone appeared once. The chain links TRBV11-2 to TRBJ2-3, with 9 positions matching TRBD2. Germline CDR1 is SGHAT and CDR2 is FQNNGV. Trimming removed 5 bases from V and 1 base from J; junction bases left unmatched: 10. CDR3 length: 17 amino acids. The CDR3 DNA follows: TGTGCCAGCAGCAACGACCTTAGCGGGGGCCGCACAGATACGCAGTATTTT. This encodes CASSNDLSGGRTDTQYF.

The chain is built from TRBV7-2 and TRBJ2-5; TRBD2 agrees at 11 bases. In germline, CDR1 is SGHTA, CDR2 FQGNSA. Losses at the gene ends were 5 bases for V and 4 bases for J; bases not matched to a gene: 6. The CDR3 is made up of 15 amino acids. The CDR3: CASSPWLAGGETQYF. The CDR3 nucleotides are TGTGCCAGCAGCCCCTGGCTAGCGGGAGGAGAGACCCAGTACTTC. The full variable domain, completed using reference TRBV7-2 and TRBJ2-5, is GAGVSQSPSNKVTEKGKDVELRCDPISGHTALYWYRQSLGQGLEFLIYFQGNSAPDKSGLPSDRFSAERTGGSVSTLTIQRTQQEDSAVYLCASSPWLAGGETQYFGPGTRLLVL.

The rearrangement joins TRBV19 to TRBJ1-2; TRBD1 agrees at 10 bases. Germline-derived CDR1 and CDR2 are LNHDA and SQIVND (reference sequence). The CDR3 extends over 13 amino acids. Trimming removed 9 bases from V and 8 bases from J; junction bases left unmatched: 9. CDR3: CASRQGAGLGYTF. The CDR3 coding sequence is TGTGCCAGCAGACAGGGGGCTGGGTTGGGCTACACCTTC.

The chain has TRBV27 and TRBJ1-2; TRBD1 is a possible D gene (5 bases). Trimming removed 2 bases from V and 3 bases from J, with 10 bases in between. Looked up from germline, CDR1 is MNHEY and CDR2 is SMNVEV (reference sequence). The CDR3 spans 14 residues. CDR3 in DNA: TGTGCCAGCAGTTTACGGGGGGACTACTATGGCTACACCTTC. This translates into CASSLRGDYYGYTF.

This clone was counted a few times. The genes are TRBV5-1 and TRBJ2-5, with 7 bases matching TRBD1. Trimming cost V 5 bases and J 3 bases; bases outside gene matches: 4. Germline-derived CDR1 and CDR2 are SGHRS and YFSETQ. CDR3 length: 13 amino acids. The CDR3 region has the DNA TGCGCCAGCAGTTCGCAGGGGGAAGAGACCCAGTACTTC. Translated: CASSSQGEETQYF.

This rearrangement joins TRBV6-5 to TRBJ2-5, with TRBD1 matching over 8 bases. The CDR3 is made up of 13 amino acids. V lost 5 bases and J lost 7; bases outside the gene matches: 6. Per germline, CDR1 MNHEY and CDR2 SVGAGI. CDR3 bases: TGTGCCAGCAGTACAGGACAGGGAGGGACCCAGTACTTC. It specifies CASSTGQGGTQYF.

The chain carries TRBV7-9 and TRBJ1-1, with 9 bases that match TRBD1. Germline CDR1 is SEHNR and CDR2 is FQNEAQ (reference sequence). This CDR3 has 15 residues. Trimming took 3 bases from V and 5 from J; bases not matched to a gene: 7. CDR3 sequence: CASSLTGTGRTEAFF. The CDR3 DNA follows: TGTGCCAGCAGCTTGACCGGGACAGGGAGAACTGAAGCTTTCTTT.

The rearrangement joins TRBV4-3 to TRBJ1-2, with a weak D call TRBD1 (5 bases). The length of the CDR3 is 16 residues. The V end lost 0 bases, the J end lost 4 bases, and 15 bases lay between the germline ends. CDR1 LGHNA and CDR2 YSLEER come from the germline V gene. The CDR3 nucleotides read TGCGCCAGCAGCCAAGATCCGGGGGGGTATAGCTATGGCTACACCTTC. It specifies CASSQDPGGYSYGYTF.

The CDR3, as DNA: TGTGCCAGCAGTTTATGGACAAGATCCACAGATACGCAGTATTTT. Protein sequence: CASSLWTRSTDTQYF. The rearrangement joins TRBV27 to TRBJ2-3; a possible D gene is TRBD1 (5 bases). The CDR3 runs to 15 residues. From germline, CDR1 is MNHEY and CDR2 SMNVEV (reference sequence). V lost 1 base and J lost 2, with 10 bases in between.

V is TRBV27 and J is TRBJ1-2, with D maybe TRBD1 (5 bases). Germline V gives CDR1 MNHEY, CDR2 SMNVEV (reference sequence). The CDR3 has 14 amino acids. V lost 0 bases, J lost 4 bases, and 9 bases lay in between. CDR3 region: CASSLSIGVYGYTF. In DNA, the CDR3 is TGTGCCAGCAGTTTATCGATAGGGGTCTATGGCTACACCTTC.

The V call is TRBV19, the J call TRBJ1-5, with D unresolved. Germline CDR1 reads LNHDA; CDR2 reads SQIVND (reference sequence). The CDR3 covers 12 residues. The V end lost 6 bases, the J end lost 7 bases, and 10 bases lay between the germline ends. CDR3 protein: CASSTPGQPQHF. The DNA for the CDR3 is TGTGCCAGTAGCACCCCGGGGCAGCCCCAGCATTTT.

About this clone: The identical CDR3 is also encoded by other nucleotide sequences in the sample. V is TRBV7-2 and J is TRBJ2-7; perhaps TRBD2 as D (5 bases). This CDR3 comprises 12 residues. The germline V and J ends were trimmed by 4 bases and 4 bases, with 8 bases remaining between them. Germline lookup yields CDR1 SGHTA and CDR2 FQGNSA. DNA for the CDR3: TGTGCCAGCAGCTCGGGGTTATACGAGCAGTACTTC. Translated, it gives CASSSGLYEQYF.

The V and J genes are TRBV7-6 and TRBJ1-2; D may be TRBD1 (6 bases). The germline V and J ends were trimmed by 0 bases and 7 bases, with 12 bases remaining between them. CDR1 is SGHVS and CDR2 is FNYEAQ in the germline V gene. This CDR3 region has 14 residues. The CDR3 nucleotides are TGTGCCAGCAGCTTAGCCGGGGGGGCTGGTGGCTACACCTTC. Encoded protein: CASSLAGGAGGYTF.

The chain couples TRBV19 to TRBJ1-5, with D perhaps matching TRBD1 (5 bases). V was pared by 2 bases and J by 4 bases, with 30 bases between. Germline-derived CDR1 and CDR2 are LNHDA and SQIVND (reference sequence). The length of the CDR3 is 21 residues. CDR3 protein: CASSIKPPSAGGGGGNQPQHF. CDR3 DNA: TGTGCCAGTAGTATAAAGCCCCCCTCGGCGGGGGGGGGTGGGGGTAATCAGCCCCAGCATTTT. The whole variable domain, remainder taken from reference TRBV19 and TRBJ1-5, is DGGITQSPKYLFRKEGQNVTLSCEQNLNHDAMYWYRQDPGQGLRLIYYSQIVNDFQKGDIAEGYSVSREKKESFPLTVTSAQKNPTAFYLCASSIKPPSAGGGGGNQPQHFGDGTRLSIL.

This clone was detected only a few times. The V and J genes are TRBV27 and TRBJ2-1; tentatively, D is TRBD2 (6 bases). Germline lookup yields CDR1 MNHEY and CDR2 SMNVEV (reference sequence). This CDR3 has 12 amino acids. V was cut by 5 bases and J by 8 bases, with 10 bases left in between. CDR3 amino acids: CASSVEGHEQFF. The CDR3 DNA reads TGTGCCAGCAGTGTGGAGGGTCATGAGCAGTTCTTC.

This chain uses TRBV9 with TRBJ2-2; TRBD2 matches 8 bases. There are 16 residues in the CDR3. Per germline, CDR1 SGDLS and CDR2 YYNGEE. The junction had 8 bases not matched to a gene; V was cut back by 5 bases and J by 2 bases. The CDR3 loop reads CASSETAGANTGELFF. Here the CDR3 DNA reads TGTGCCAGCAGTGAAACAGCGGGAGCAAACACCGGGGAGCTGTTTTTT.

Of note for this clone: Other DNA sequences in this sample translate to the same CDR3. This chain links TRBV27 with TRBJ2-1, with 11 positions matching TRBD2. The germline CDR1 and CDR2 sequences are MNHEY and SMNVEV (reference sequence). This CDR3 comprises 16 residues. Trimming removed 5 bases from V and 0 bases from J; junction bases left unmatched: 3. CDR3 protein: CASSPGLAGSYNEQFF. The DNA of the CDR3 is TGTGCCAGCAGTCCCGGACTAGCGGGCTCCTACAATGAGCAGTTCTTC.

This chain joins TRBV11-2 and TRBJ1-4, with unresolved D. CDR3 length: 14 residues. The germline gives CDR1 SGHAT, CDR2 FQNNGV. The V gene lost 6 bases and the J gene lost 7 bases, with 15 bases spanning the gap. The CDR3 region has the DNA TGTGCCAGCAGTCGCACACCCGCTTCTGAAAAACTGTTTTTT. Protein product: CASSRTPASEKLFF.

The chain links TRBV4-3 to TRBJ2-4; tentative D call: TRBD2 (6 bases). V dropped 6 bases and J dropped 3 bases, with 18 bases sitting between them. The length of the CDR3 is 16 residues. Germline CDR1 reads LGHNA; CDR2 reads YSLEER. Here the CDR3 DNA reads TGCGCCAGCAGTCCCTTTGGGGGGTGGGACAAAAACATTCAGTACTTC. This codes for CASSPFGGWDKNIQYF.

In its sample, this clone was seen once. The genes are TRBV7-2 and TRBJ1-2; D is possibly TRBD1 (5 bases). Germline CDR1 reads SGHTA; CDR2 reads FQGNSA. With 3 bases removed from V and 5 bases from J, the gap between germline ends came to 10 bases. The CDR3 contains 13 residues. CDR3 region: CASSFQGEYGYTF. The DNA for the CDR3 is TGTGCCAGCAGCTTCCAAGGGGAATATGGCTACACCTTC. Drawing the rest from reference TRBV7-2 and TRBJ1-2, the complete variable domain is GAGVSQSPSNKVTEKGKDVELRCDPISGHTALYWYRQSLGQGLEFLIYFQGNSAPDKSGLPSDRFSAERTGGSVSTLTIQRTQQEDSAVYLCASSFQGEYGYTFGSGTRLTVV.

This clone has a handful of counts. CDR3 in amino acids: CASSRSGTDDYGYTF. CDR3 DNA: TGTGCCAGCAGCCGCTCCGGGACAGATGACTATGGCTACACCTTC. The V call is TRBV4-2, the J call TRBJ1-2; 7 positions match TRBD1. The V and J ends lost 4 bases and 3 bases, in that order; junction bases with no gene match: 8. CDR1 and CDR2 from the germline V gene are LGHNA and YNFKEQ. The CDR3 sequence is 15 residues long.

This sequence joins TRBV15 and TRBJ2-7; TRBD1 matches at 7 bases. V was pared by 4 bases and J by 2 bases, with 8 bases of the junction left unmatched. CDR3 length equals 15 residues. The V gene's germline CDR1 is LNHNV and CDR2 YYDKDF (reference sequence). The CDR3 is CATSTGTADPYEQYF. The CDR3, as DNA: TGTGCCACCAGCACTGGGACAGCCGACCCCTACGAGCAGTACTTC. The full variable domain, completed using reference TRBV15 and TRBJ2-7, is DAMVIQNPRYQVTQFGKPVTLSCSQTLNHNVMYWYQQKSSQAPKLLFHYYDKDFNNEADTPDNFQSRRPNTSFCFLDIRSPGLGDTAMYLCATSTGTADPYEQYFGPGTRLTVT.

The chain has TRBV5-1 and TRBJ2-2; D may be TRBD2 (5 bases). The V end was cut by 0 bases, the J end by 6 bases, with 12 bases between. The CDR3 is 15 residues long. Germline values: CDR1 SGHRS, CDR2 YFSETQ. CDR3: CASSLDREGPGELFF. The CDR3 DNA reads TGCGCCAGCAGCTTGGACCGGGAAGGTCCCGGGGAGCTGTTTTTT.